Below, one TCR beta chain is given with its context. Losses at the gene ends were 6 bases for V and 10 bases for J; bases not matched to a gene: 10. The germline V gene has CDR1 SGHAT and CDR2 FQNNGV. The CDR3 extends over 13 amino acids. This sample was included in a study of blood T cell repertoires in COVID-19. Across the study: Samples taken during acute and convalescent COVID-19 were collected in the United States, Italy and Spain. Nucleic acid was either cDNA or gDNA, and it came from T cells, B-cell-depleted T cells, or PBMCs.

Original methodology: Amplified reference gene primers provided the basis for estimating nucleated cell counts. Produced via immunoSEQ multiplex PCR; TCRdb's table is partial and in-frame only. V, J and clone size reflect that table, while D and trimming were determined from the DNA. The sample yields about 68,000 clones, roughly 90% seen once. The source is a man aged 30 to 39 with acute or convalescent COVID-19. V and J are TRBV11-2 and TRBJ1-1; 8 nucleotides align to TRBD1. Material: peripheral blood. The CDR3 region is CASSLDRGGGAFF. CDR3 nucleotide sequence: TGTGCCAGCAGTCTCGACAGGGGCGGTGGAGCTTTCTTT.